This is a list of T cell receptor beta chains from one sample in a study of beta chain features in type 1 diabetes. TCRdb keeps only in-frame clones here, not all; method: immunoSEQ multiplex PCR. The table records 680,000 or so clones, 13% of them present only once. Source material: naive CD4+ T cells from blood. The receptors derive from a man aged 18 to 30 with type 1 diabetes. Each CDR3 is given with its conserved first and last residue. Fields, in order: clone size, D gene, V gene, J gene, CDR3 protein, CDR3 DNA. D genes are given only for firm matches. Clone sizes are given selectively: once, few, many, or a class where the clone is expanded.

few	TRBD2	TRBV7-7	TRBJ2-5	CASSSSGGAAETQYF	TGTGCCAGCAGTTCTAGCGGGGGGGCGGCGGAGACCCAGTACTTC
NA	NA	TRBV18	TRBJ1-1	CASSPPGSGPEAFF	TGTGCCAGCTCACCACCAGGGTCGGGACCCGAAGCTTTCTTT
few	NA	TRBV19	TRBJ2-1	CASSILRVPGDEQFF	TGTGCCAGTAGTATCCTCCGGGTCCCGGGGGATGAGCAGTTCTTC
NA	NA	TRBV29-1	TRBJ1-2	CSVEGRGTNYGYTF	TGCAGCGTTGAAGGGCGGGGGACTAACTATGGCTACACCTTC
NA	NA	TRBV7-8	TRBJ2-3	CASSLGSVEDTQYF	TGTGCCAGCAGCTTAGGTTCAGTTGAGGATACGCAGTATTTT
few	NA	TRBV19	TRBJ1-1	CASLIRGNTEAFF	TGTGCCAGCCTGATACGCGGTAACACTGAAGCTTTCTTT
NA	NA	TRBV29-1	TRBJ2-5	CSVARGSQETQYF	TGCAGCGTTGCTCGGGGGTCACAAGAGACCCAGTACTTC
few	NA	TRBV14	TRBJ1-1	CASSHRGQNTEAFF	TGTGCCAGCAGCCACAGGGGTCAGAACACTGAAGCTTTCTTT
few	NA	TRBV4-1	TRBJ1-2	CASSQDSRPQGYTF	TGCGCCAGCAGCCAAGATAGCCGACCTCAAGGCTACACCTTC
NA	TRBD2	TRBV30	TRBJ2-7	CAWSGRDYTTFYEQYF	TGTGCCTGGAGTGGCCGGGACTACACCACCTTCTACGAGCAGTACTTC
NA	NA	TRBV2	TRBJ2-2	CATSREGQTGELFF	TGTGCCACCTCGAGGGAGGGACAAACCGGGGAGCTGTTTTTT
few	NA	TRBV28	TRBJ2-1	CASSPEGTLPYGEQFF	TGTGCCAGCAGTCCAGAAGGGACTCTCCCATACGGGGAACAGTTCTTC
few	TRBD1	TRBV18	TRBJ2-7	CASSNPTGAYEQYF	TGTGCCAGCTCAAACCCGACAGGGGCCTACGAGCAGTACTTC
NA	NA	TRBV9	TRBJ2-6	CASSVATWPGANVLTF	TGTGCCAGCAGCGTAGCTACGTGGCCTGGGGCCAACGTCCTGACTTTC
NA	NA	TRBV10-3	TRBJ1-2	CAITGDRSYYGYTF	TGTGCCATCACGGGGGACCGCTCATACTATGGCTACACCTTC
NA	NA	TRBV30	TRBJ1-1	CAWSEWANTEAFF	TGTGCCTGGAGTGAGTGGGCGAACACTGAAGCTTTCTTT
NA	NA	TRBV30	TRBJ2-6	CARLGHSDVLTF	TGTGCCCGCCTCGGCCATTCCGACGTCCTGACTTTC
NA	TRBD1	TRBV19	TRBJ2-7	CASSMTGGSYEQYF	TGTGCCAGTAGTATGACAGGGGGCTCCTACGAGCAGTACTTC
few	NA	TRBV4-1	TRBJ1-1	CASSQERQFNTEAFF	TGCGCCAGCAGCCAAGAGCGGCAGTTCAACACTGAAGCTTTCTTT
few	NA	TRBV5-1	TRBJ1-2	CASSPGEYGYTF	TGCGCCAGCAGCCCAGGGGAATATGGCTACACCTTC
NA	NA	TRBV9	TRBJ2-1	CASSHYGGRNEQFF	TGTGCCAGCAGCCACTACGGGGGACGGAATGAGCAGTTCTTC
NA	NA	TRBV5-4	TRBJ2-1	CASSPGVTSPHNEQFF	TGTGCCAGCAGCCCAGGCGTTACGTCCCCCCACAATGAGCAGTTCTTC
once	TRBD1	TRBV15	TRBJ2-7	CATGPGQGVYEQYF	TGTGCCACCGGGCCGGGACAGGGCGTCTACGAGCAGTACTTC
NA	NA	TRBV18	TRBJ1-1	CASSPQGSNTEAFF	TGTGCCAGCTCACCACAGGGTTCTAACACTGAAGCTTTCTTT
few	TRBD2	TRBV30	TRBJ2-7	CAWTSGGYEQYF	TGTGCCTGGACTAGCGGGGGGTACGAGCAGTACTTC
NA	TRBD1	TRBV11-2	TRBJ2-3	CASSLDRGRLDTQYF	TGTGCCAGCAGCTTAGACAGGGGGCGATTAGATACGCAGTATTTT
few	TRBD1	TRBV30	TRBJ2-7	CAWSFTGETSYEQYF	TGTGCCTGGAGTTTCACAGGGGAAACCTCCTACGAGCAGTACTTC
NA	NA	TRBV5-1	TRBJ1-3	CASSLEDSIPSGNTIYF	TGCGCCAGCAGCTTGGAAGACAGTATACCCTCTGGAAACACCATATATTTT
NA	NA	TRBV5-4	TRBJ2-4	CASSFTLGGDLAKNIQYF	TGTGCCAGCAGCTTTACCCTCGGGGGAGACCTAGCCAAAAACATTCAGTACTTC
NA	TRBD1	TRBV2	TRBJ2-5	CASSTTGDRKETQYF	TGTGCCAGCAGCACCACCGGGGACAGGAAAGAGACCCAGTACTTC
few	NA	TRBV5-1	TRBJ2-2	CASSLAVGSNTGELFF	TGCGCCAGCAGCTTGGCGGTGGGTTCGAACACCGGGGAGCTGTTTTTT
NA	NA	TRBV7-9	TRBJ1-1	CASSLASAGHRGAFF	TGTGCCAGCAGCTTAGCCTCCGCCGGACACAGAGGAGCTTTCTTT
NA	NA	TRBV21-1	TRBJ2-5	CASSKRKGETQYF	TGTGCCAGCAGCAAACGAAAGGGGGAGACCCAGTACTTC
few	TRBD1	TRBV6-1	TRBJ1-2	CASSEAGTVRYGYTF	TGTGCCAGCAGTGAAGCCGGGACAGTGCGCTATGGCTACACCTTC
NA	NA	TRBV10-3	TRBJ2-3	CAISEGDTQYF	TGTGCCATCAGTGAGGGGGATACGCAGTATTTT
NA	NA	TRBV29-1	TRBJ2-3	CSGPNGSTDTQYF	TGCAGCGGACCAAACGGATCCACAGATACGCAGTATTTT
NA	NA	TRBV25-1	TRBJ2-5	CASSGPPPETQYF	TGTGCCAGCTCGGGACCCCCGCCGGAGACCCAGTACTTC